This T cell receptor beta chain was identified during a study of cytomegalovirus exposure and HLA in healthy donors. This clone was found once. The primer mix had 60 Vbeta and 13 Jbeta primers. Here immunoSEQ multiplex PCR was the method, and the copy in TCRdb shows in-frame clones only, minus some. The table has over 150,000 clones, roughly four fifths seen once. This CDR3 is built from 14 residues. Trimming cost V 4 bases and J 6 bases; bases outside gene matches: 6. Germline V gene lookup returns CDR1 LGHNA and CDR2 YSLEER. The clonotype was recovered from a woman between 45 and 60 years old in good health and CMV-seronegative. The material sequenced was PBMCs. The chain links TRBV4-3 to TRBJ2-3; the match to TRBD2 covers 8 bases. The CDR3 nucleotides read TGCGCCAGCAGCCCGATAGCGGGATCGGATACGCAGTATTTT. Protein sequence: CASSPIAGSDTQYF.